The 13 T cell receptor beta chains given below trace back to one sample, sequenced in a study of blood T cell repertoires in COVID-19. Sequencing was performed with immunoSEQ multiplex PCR; in TCRdb, only in-frame clones are kept and a portion is missing. Of fewer than 350,000 clones in the sample, 65% to 90% are singletons; the top ten hold less than 3%. The sample comprised peripheral blood. These receptors were taken from a woman in her fifties or sixties with active or convalescent COVID-19.

This clone was detected a few times. This rearrangement joins TRBV7-8 to TRBJ2-7; D unresolved. This CDR3 comprises 15 residues. Trimming took 5 bases from V and 4 from J, leaving 18 bases between them. Germline V CDR1 and CDR2: SGHVS, FQNEAQ. The CDR3 loop reads CASSIDLTAPYEQYF. CDR3 DNA: TGTGCCAGCAGCATCGACCTAACAGCTCCATACGAGCAGTACTTC.

V and J are TRBV3-1 (or the pseudogene TRBV3-2) and TRBJ2-1; 7 nucleotides line up with TRBD2. The length of the CDR3 is 15 residues. CDR1 and CDR2 from the germline V gene are LGHDT and YNNKEL (reference sequence). The J segment lost 7 bases and the V segment lost 5 bases, leaving 11 bases of the junction unmatched. For the CDR3, the DNA is TGTGCCAGCAGCGTGATCTCCGGGACTAAAAATGAGCAGTTCTTC. Translating it yields CASSVISGTKNEQFF.

The V call is TRBV5-1, the J call TRBJ1-1; TRBD1 matches 7 bases. Germline V gives CDR1 SGHRS, CDR2 YFSETQ. With V trimmed by 5 bases and J by 1 base, 2 bases remained unmatched. This CDR3 region has 13 residues. CDR3 amino acids: CASRTGSNTEAFF. The CDR3 nucleotides are TGCGCCAGCAGGACAGGGTCGAACACTGAAGCTTTCTTT.

The rearrangement joins TRBV5-4 to TRBJ2-3; perhaps TRBD1 as D (5 bases). Germline V gene lookup returns CDR1 SGHNT and CDR2 YYREEE (reference sequence). The CDR3 runs 13 residues. The germline V and J ends were trimmed by 4 bases and 3 bases, with 9 bases remaining between them. CDR3 bases: TGTGCCAGCAGCGCCAGGGTAACAGATACGCAGTATTTT. Amino acid sequence: CASSARVTDTQYF.

The rearrangement links TRBV27 to TRBJ1-1; D is ambiguous. With 10 bases removed from V and 1 base from J, the gap between germline ends came to 13 bases. The CDR3 consists of 13 residues. Germline V CDR1 and CDR2: MNHEY, SMNVEV (reference sequence). The DNA of the CDR3 is TGTGCCACCCGCTGGCGGGCGAACACTGAAGCTTTCTTT. Its translation: CATRWRANTEAFF.

This clone has just a few counts. This chain links TRBV5-1 with TRBJ1-6; 8 bases agree with TRBD1. The CDR3 covers 15 residues. Losses at the gene ends were 4 bases for V and 8 bases for J; bases not matched to a gene: 8. CDR1 and CDR2 from the germline V gene are SGHRS and YFSETQ. This CDR3 reads CASSPGTGRYSPLHF. For the CDR3, the DNA is TGCGCCAGCAGCCCCGGGACAGGAAGGTATTCACCCCTCCACTTT.

The chain is built from TRBV9 and TRBJ2-3, with 7 bases aligning to TRBD1. CDR1 is SGDLS and CDR2 is YYNGEE in the germline V gene. V shed 5 bases, J shed 1 base, and the junction held 7 bases outside the gene matches. CDR3 length: 15 amino acids. The CDR3 spells CASRGYRGRTDTQYF. The CDR3 region has the DNA TGTGCCAGCAGAGGTTACAGGGGACGCACAGATACGCAGTATTTT.

In its sample, this clone was seen a few times. This chain connects TRBV5-4 to TRBJ1-2, with TRBD1 matching over 8 bases. V shed 3 bases and J 8 bases; nucleotides not matched to a gene: 9. This CDR3 spans 14 amino acids. CDR1 and CDR2 from the germline V gene are SGHNT and YYREEE (reference sequence). CDR3 sequence: CASSSTGEGGGYTF. CDR3 coding DNA: TGTGCCAGCAGCTCGACAGGGGAAGGGGGAGGCTACACCTTC.

CDR3 in DNA: TGTGCCAGTAGTATGAGGGCAGTGAGGGACACTGAAGCTTTCTTT. It codes for CASSMRAVRDTEAFF. This chain connects TRBV19 to TRBJ1-1; the D is unclear. The CDR3 spans 15 residues. V was trimmed by 3 bases and J by 3 bases, leaving 14 bases between them. The germline V gene encodes CDR1 LNHDA and CDR2 SQIVND (reference sequence).

The chain combines TRBV6-5 with TRBJ2-5; 7 bases match TRBD1. The V segment lost 5 bases and the J segment 5 bases; nucleotides outside the gene matches: 8. The CDR3 length is 14 residues. Germline assignment: CDR1 MNHEY and CDR2 SVGAGI. In DNA form, the CDR3 reads TGTGCCAGCAGTCCTCCTTCGACAGGGGAGACCCAGTACTTC. Translating gives CASSPPSTGETQYF.

This chain links TRBV6-5 with TRBJ2-7; D gene unclear. The V end was cut by 6 bases, the J end by 7 bases, with 10 bases between. The germline gives CDR1 MNHEY, CDR2 SVGAGI. The CDR3 extends over 11 amino acids. This CDR3 reads CASSYGQEQYF. DNA for the CDR3: TGTGCCAGCAGCTACGGGCAGGAGCAGTACTTC.

This chain connects TRBV5-1 to TRBJ2-1; 10 nucleotides align to TRBD2. Looked up from germline, CDR1 is SGHRS and CDR2 is YFSETQ. J was trimmed by 6 bases and V by 3 bases; bases with no gene match: 9. The CDR3 contains 16 residues. The CDR3 reads CASSSSGGLRGNEQFF. CDR3 coding DNA: TGCGCCAGCAGCTCTAGCGGGGGTCTGAGGGGCAATGAGCAGTTCTTC.

The CDR3 DNA is TGTGCCATCAGTGGAGGAGCTTCTGGGGCCAACGTCCTGACTTTC. Residues: CAISGGASGANVLTF. This sequence joins TRBV10-3 and TRBJ2-6; D is unclear. The ends were cut back, 4 bases at V and 1 base at J, with 8 bases in the middle. CDR3 size: 15 residues. The germline CDR1 and CDR2 sequences are ENHRY and SYGVKD.